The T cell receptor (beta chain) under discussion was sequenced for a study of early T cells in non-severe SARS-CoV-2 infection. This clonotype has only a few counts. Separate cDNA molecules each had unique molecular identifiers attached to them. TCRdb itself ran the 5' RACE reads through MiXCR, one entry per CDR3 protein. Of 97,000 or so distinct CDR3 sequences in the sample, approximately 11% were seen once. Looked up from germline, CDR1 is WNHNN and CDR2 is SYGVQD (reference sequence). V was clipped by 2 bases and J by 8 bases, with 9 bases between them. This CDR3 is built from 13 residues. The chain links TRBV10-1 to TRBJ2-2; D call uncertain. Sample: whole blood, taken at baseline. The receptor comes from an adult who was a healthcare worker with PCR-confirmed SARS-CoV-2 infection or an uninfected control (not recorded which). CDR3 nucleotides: TGCGCCAGCAGTGAGCCGGAGCGAGGGGAGCTGTTTTTT. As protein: CASSEPERGELFF.